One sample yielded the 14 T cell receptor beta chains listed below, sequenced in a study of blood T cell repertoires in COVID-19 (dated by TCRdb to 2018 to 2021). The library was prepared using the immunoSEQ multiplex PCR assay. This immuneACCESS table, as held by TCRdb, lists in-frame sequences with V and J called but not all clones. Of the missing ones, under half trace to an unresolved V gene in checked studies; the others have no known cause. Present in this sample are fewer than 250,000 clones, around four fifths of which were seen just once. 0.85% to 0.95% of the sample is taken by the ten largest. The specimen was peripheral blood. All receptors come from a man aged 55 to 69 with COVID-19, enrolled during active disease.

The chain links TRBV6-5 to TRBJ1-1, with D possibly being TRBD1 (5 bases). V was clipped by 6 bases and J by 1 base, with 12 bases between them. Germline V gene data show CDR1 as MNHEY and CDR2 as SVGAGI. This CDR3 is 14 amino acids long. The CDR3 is CASSRRGGNTEAFF. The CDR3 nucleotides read TGTGCCAGCAGCCGGAGGGGAGGGAACACTGAAGCTTTCTTT.

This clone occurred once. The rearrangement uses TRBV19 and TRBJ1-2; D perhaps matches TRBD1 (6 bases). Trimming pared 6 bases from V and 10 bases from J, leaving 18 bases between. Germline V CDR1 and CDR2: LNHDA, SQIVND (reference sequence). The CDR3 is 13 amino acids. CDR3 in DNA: TGTGCCAGTAGGTACCGGGACACCCCGGACTACACCTTC. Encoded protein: CASRYRDTPDYTF.

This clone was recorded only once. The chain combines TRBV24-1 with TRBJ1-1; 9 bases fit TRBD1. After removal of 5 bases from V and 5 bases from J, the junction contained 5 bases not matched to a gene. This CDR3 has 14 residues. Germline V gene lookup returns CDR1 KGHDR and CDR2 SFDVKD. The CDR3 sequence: CATSAGTGRTEAFF. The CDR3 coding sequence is TGTGCCACCAGTGCCGGGACAGGGCGGACTGAAGCTTTCTTT.

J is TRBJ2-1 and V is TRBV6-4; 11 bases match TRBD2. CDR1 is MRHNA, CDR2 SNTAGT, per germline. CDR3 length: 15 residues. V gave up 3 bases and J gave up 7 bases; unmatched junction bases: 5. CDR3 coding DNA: TGTGCCAGCAGTGAGGGGACTAGCGGAAGAAATGAGCAGTTCTTC. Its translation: CASSEGTSGRNEQFF.

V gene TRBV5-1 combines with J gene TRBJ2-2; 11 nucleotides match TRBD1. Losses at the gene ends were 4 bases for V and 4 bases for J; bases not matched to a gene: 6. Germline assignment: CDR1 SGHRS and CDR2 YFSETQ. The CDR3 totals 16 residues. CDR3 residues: CASSLSGTGGTGELFF. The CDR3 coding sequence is TGCGCCAGCAGCCTATCCGGGACAGGGGGCACCGGGGAGCTGTTTTTT. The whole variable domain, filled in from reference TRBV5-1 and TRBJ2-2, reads KAGVTQTPRYLIKTRGQQVTLSCSPISGHRSVSWYQQTPGQGLQFLFEYFSETQRNKGNFPGRFSGRQFSNSRSEMNVSTLELGDSALYLCASSLSGTGGTGELFFGEGSRLTVL.

The CDR3 sequence: CAISEEGEAGPNTEAFF. The CDR3 DNA follows: TGTGCCATCAGTGAGGAAGGGGAGGCAGGCCCGAACACTGAAGCTTTCTTT. The chain joins TRBV10-3 to TRBJ1-1, with D possibly being TRBD1 (5 bases). The CDR3 covers 17 residues. The germline CDR1 and CDR2 sequences are ENHRY and SYGVKD. Deletions cut 2 bases from V and 1 base from J, with 17 bases between.

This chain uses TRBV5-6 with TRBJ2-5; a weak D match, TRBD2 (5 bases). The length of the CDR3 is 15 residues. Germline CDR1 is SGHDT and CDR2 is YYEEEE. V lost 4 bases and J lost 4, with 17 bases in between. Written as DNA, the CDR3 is TGTGCCAGCAGCCCCCGCGGGCCAGGTCGAGAGACCCAGTACTTC. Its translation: CASSPRGPGRETQYF.

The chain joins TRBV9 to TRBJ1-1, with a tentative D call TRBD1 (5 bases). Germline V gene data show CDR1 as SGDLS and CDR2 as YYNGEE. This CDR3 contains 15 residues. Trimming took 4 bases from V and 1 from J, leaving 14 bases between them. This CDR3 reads CASSQRGSPNTEAFF. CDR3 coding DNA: TGTGCCAGCAGCCAAAGGGGCAGCCCGAACACTGAAGCTTTCTTT.

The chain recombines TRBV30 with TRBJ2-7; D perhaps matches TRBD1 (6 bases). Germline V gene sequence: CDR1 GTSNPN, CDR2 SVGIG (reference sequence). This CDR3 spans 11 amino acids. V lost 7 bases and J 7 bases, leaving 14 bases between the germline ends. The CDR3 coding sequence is TGTGCCTCCCAGACAGGCCAGGAGCAGTACTTC. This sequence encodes CASQTGQEQYF.

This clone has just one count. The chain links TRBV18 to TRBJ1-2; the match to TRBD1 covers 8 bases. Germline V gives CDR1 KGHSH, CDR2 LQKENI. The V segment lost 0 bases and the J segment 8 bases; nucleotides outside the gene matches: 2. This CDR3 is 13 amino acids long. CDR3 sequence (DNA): TGTGCCAGCTCACCACCGACAGGGGTCGGCTACACCTTC. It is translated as CASSPPTGVGYTF.

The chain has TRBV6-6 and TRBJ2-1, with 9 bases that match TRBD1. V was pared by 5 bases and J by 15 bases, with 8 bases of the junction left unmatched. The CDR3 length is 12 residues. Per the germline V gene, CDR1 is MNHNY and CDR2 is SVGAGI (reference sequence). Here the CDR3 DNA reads TGTGCCAGCAGTCCGGGACAGGGAGCTGTGTTCTTC. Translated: CASSPGQGAVFF.

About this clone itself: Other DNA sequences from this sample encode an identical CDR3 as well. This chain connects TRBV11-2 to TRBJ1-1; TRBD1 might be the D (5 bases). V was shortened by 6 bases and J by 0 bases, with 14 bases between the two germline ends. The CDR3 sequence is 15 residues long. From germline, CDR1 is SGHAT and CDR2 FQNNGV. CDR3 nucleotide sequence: TGTGCCAGCAGTTCCAGCGGGGGGGTGAACACTGAAGCTTTCTTT. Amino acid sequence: CASSSSGGVNTEAFF.

CDR3 region: CASRRSPGVAGNNEQFF. Written as DNA, the CDR3 is TGTGCCAGCAGACGATCGCCGGGTGTCGCGGGCAACAATGAGCAGTTCTTC. The rearrangement links TRBV7-8 to TRBJ2-1; D is possibly TRBD2 (5 bases). V was cut by 6 bases and J by 5 bases, with 23 bases left in between. The CDR3 is 17 residues long. Germline assignment: CDR1 SGHVS and CDR2 FQNEAQ.

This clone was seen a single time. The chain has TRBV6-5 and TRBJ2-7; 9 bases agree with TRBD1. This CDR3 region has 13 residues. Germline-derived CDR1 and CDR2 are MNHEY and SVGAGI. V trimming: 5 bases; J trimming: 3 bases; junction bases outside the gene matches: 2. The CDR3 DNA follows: TGTGCCAGCAGTCCGACAGGGGGCTACGAGCAGTACTTC. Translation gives CASSPTGGYEQYF.